This TCR beta chain was captured in a study of T cells in Graves' hyperthyroidism and ophthalmopathy. Turning to the study itself: Initial diagnosis, before any treatment, was when peripheral blood was collected. Study observations and caveats: The majority of expanded thyroid clonotypes above 0.001 also appeared in blood.

Researchers took RNA transcripts and amplified the TCR beta CDR3 regions from them. Researchers ran a first-round RT-PCR on the TCR CDR3 using the HTBI primer set. Using its own MiXCR run on the multiplex PCR reads, TCRdb lists one record per CDR3 protein. The sample includes over 350,000 distinct CDR3 sequences, approximately 15% of them seen just once. Unmatched junction bases numbered 16, after V lost 6 bases and J lost 6 bases. The CDR3 is 16 residues long. A word on this clonotype: Its specificity is not known. A much larger clone is a single base away; this may be a read error.

The receptor comes from a man aged 18 to 29 with Graves' ophthalmopathy. The chain joins TRBV12-3 or TRBV12-4 to TRBJ1-1; 7 nucleotides match TRBD1. The sample consisted of blood. The CDR3 region is CASSLWTGVRVAEAFF. The DNA of the CDR3 is TGTGCCAGCAGCTTATGGACAGGAGTCCGTGTCGCTGAAGCTTTCTTT.